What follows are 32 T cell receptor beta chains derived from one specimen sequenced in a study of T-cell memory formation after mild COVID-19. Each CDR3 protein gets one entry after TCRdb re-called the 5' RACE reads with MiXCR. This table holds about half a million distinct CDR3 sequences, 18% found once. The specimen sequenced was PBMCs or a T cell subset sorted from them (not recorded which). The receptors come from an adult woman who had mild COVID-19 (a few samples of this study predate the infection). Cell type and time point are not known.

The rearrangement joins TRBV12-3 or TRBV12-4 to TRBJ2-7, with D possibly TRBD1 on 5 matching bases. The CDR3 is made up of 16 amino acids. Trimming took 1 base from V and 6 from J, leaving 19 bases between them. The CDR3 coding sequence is TGTGCCAGCAGTTTAGACTGGGTTGGGGCATCTTCCGAGCAGTACTTC. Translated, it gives CASSLDWVGASSEQYF.

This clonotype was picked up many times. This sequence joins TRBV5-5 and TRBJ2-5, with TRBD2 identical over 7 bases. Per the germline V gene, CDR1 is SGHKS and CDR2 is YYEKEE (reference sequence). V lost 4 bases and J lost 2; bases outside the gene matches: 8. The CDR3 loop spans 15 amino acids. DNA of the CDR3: TGTGCCAGCAGCGGTGAGACTAGCCTTCAAGAGACCCAGTACTTC. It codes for CASSGETSLQETQYF.

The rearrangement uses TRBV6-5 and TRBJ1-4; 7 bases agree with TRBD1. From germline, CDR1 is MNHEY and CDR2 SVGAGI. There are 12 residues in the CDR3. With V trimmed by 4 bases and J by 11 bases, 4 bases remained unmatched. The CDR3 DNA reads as TGTGCCAGCAGTTCAGAACAGGGGAAACTGTTTTTT. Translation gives CASSSEQGKLFF.

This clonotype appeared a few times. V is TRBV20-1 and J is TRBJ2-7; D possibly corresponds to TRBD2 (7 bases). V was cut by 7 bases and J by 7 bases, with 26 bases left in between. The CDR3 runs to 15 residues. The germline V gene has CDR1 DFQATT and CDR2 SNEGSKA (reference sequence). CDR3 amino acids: CSVRRGGDDVGEQYF. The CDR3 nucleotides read TGCAGTGTACGCCGAGGGGGGGATGATGTCGGGGAGCAGTACTTC.

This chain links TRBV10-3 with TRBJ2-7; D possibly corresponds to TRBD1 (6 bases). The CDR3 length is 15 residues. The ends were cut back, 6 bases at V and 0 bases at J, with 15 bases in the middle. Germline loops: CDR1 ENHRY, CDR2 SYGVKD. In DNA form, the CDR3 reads TGTGCCATCAGCATACCGGGACAAGCCTCCTACGAGCAGTACTTC. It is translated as CAISIPGQASYEQYF.

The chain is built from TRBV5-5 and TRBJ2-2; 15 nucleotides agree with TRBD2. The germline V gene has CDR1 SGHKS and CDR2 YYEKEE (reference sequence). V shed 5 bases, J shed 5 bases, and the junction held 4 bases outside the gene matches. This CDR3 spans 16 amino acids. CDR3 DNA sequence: TGTGCCAGCAGACCGGGACTAGCGGGAGGAACCGGGGAGCTGTTTTTT. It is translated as CASRPGLAGGTGELFF.

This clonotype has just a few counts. This CDR3 is CSAREVDRRNTEAFF. The CDR3 DNA reads TGCAGTGCTAGAGAGGTAGACAGGCGGAACACTGAAGCTTTCTTT. The chain links TRBV20-1 to TRBJ1-1, with D possibly being TRBD1 (6 bases). Germline lookup yields CDR1 DFQATT and CDR2 SNEGSKA (reference sequence). This CDR3 region has 15 residues. V lost 0 bases and J 1 base, leaving 12 bases between the germline ends.

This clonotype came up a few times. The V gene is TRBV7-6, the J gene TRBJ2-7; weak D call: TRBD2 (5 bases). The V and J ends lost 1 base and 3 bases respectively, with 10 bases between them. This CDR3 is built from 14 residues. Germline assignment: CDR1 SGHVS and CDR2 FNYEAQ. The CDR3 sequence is CASSLEVGVYEQYF. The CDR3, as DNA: TGTGCCAGCAGCTTAGAGGTGGGAGTCTACGAGCAGTACTTC.

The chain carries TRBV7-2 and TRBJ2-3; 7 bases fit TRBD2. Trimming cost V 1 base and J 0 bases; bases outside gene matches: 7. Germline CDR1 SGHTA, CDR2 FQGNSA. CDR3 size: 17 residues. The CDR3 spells CASSLGPAGSSTDTQYF. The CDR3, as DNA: TGTGCCAGCAGCTTAGGACCAGCGGGGTCTAGCACAGATACGCAGTATTTT.

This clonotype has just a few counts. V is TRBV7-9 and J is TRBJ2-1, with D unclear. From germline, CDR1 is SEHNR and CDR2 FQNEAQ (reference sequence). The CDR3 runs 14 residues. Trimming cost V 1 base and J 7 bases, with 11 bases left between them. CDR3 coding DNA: TGTGCCAGCAGCTTAGGGGGAACGGGTAATGAGCAGTTCTTC. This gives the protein CASSLGGTGNEQFF. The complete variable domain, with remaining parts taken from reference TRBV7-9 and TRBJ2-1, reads DTGVSQNPRHKITKRGQNVTFRCDPISEHNRLYWYRQTLGQGPEFLTYFQNEAQLEKSRLLSDRFSAERPKGSFSTLEIQRTEQGDSAMYLCASSLGGTGNEQFFGPGTRLTVL.

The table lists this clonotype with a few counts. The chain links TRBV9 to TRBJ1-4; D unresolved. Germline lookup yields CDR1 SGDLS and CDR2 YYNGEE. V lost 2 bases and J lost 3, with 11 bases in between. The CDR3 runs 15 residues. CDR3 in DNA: TGTGCCAGCAGCGTTACATCCTTGGCTAATGAAAAACTGTTTTTT. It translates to CASSVTSLANEKLFF. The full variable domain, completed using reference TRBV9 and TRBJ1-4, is DSGVTQTPKHLITATGQRVTLRCSPRSGDLSVYWYQQSLDQGLQFLIQYYNGEERAKGNILERFSAQQFPDLHSELNLSSLELGDSALYFCASSVTSLANEKLFFGSGTQLSVL.

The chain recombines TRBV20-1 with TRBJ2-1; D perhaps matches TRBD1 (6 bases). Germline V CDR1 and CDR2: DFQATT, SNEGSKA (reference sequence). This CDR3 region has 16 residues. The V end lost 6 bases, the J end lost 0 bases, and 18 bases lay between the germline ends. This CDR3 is CSAPRGSFFSYNEQFF. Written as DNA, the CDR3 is TGCAGTGCCCCCAGGGGATCTTTCTTCTCCTACAATGAGCAGTTCTTC.

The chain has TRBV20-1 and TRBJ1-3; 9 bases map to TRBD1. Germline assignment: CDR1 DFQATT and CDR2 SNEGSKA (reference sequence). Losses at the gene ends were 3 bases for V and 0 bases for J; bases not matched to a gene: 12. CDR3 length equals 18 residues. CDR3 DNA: TGCAGTGCTAGGGCCCCCGTTGGGACAGGGACCTCTGGAAACACCATATATTTT. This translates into CSARAPVGTGTSGNTIYF.

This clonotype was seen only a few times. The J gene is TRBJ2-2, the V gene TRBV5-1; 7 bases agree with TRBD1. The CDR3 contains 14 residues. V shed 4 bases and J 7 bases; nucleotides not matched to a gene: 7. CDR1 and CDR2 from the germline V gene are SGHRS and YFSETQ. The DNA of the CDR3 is TGCGCCAGCAGCCTTGACAGGGCGCGCGGGGAGCTGTTTTTT. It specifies CASSLDRARGELFF.

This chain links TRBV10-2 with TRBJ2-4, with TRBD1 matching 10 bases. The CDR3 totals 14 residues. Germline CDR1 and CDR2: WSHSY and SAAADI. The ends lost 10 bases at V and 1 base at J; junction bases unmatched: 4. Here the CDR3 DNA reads TGCGCCACCCGGGGACAGGGGGCCAAAAACATTCAGTACTTC. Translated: CATRGQGAKNIQYF.

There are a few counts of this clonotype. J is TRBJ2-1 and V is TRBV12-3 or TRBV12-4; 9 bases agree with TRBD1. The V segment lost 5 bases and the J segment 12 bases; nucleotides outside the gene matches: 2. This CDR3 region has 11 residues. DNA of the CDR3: TGTGCCAGCAGTCCGGGACAGGGGCAGTTCTTC. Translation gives CASSPGQGQFF.

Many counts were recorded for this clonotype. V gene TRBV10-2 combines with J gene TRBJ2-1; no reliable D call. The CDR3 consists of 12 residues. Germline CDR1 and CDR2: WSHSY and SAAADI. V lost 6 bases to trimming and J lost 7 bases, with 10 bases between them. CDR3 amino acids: CASSTPQNEQFF. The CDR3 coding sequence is TGCGCCAGCAGCACCCCCCAGAATGAGCAGTTCTTC.

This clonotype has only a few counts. The CDR3: CASSWRGGSEAFF. In DNA form, the CDR3 reads TGTGCCAGCAGTTGGAGGGGGGGGTCTGAAGCTTTCTTT. This sequence joins TRBV27 and TRBJ1-1; D may be TRBD1 (6 bases). V lost 4 bases to trimming and J lost 6 bases, with 12 bases between them. This CDR3 is 13 amino acids long. CDR1 is MNHEY and CDR2 is SMNVEV in the germline V gene (reference sequence).

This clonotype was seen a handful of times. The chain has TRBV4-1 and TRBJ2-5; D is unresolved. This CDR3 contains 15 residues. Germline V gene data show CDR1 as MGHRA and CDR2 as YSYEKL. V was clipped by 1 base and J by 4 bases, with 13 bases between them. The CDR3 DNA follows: TGCGCCAGCAGCCAAGGAACGTCGTATGGAGAGACCCAGTACTTC. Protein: CASSQGTSYGETQYF.

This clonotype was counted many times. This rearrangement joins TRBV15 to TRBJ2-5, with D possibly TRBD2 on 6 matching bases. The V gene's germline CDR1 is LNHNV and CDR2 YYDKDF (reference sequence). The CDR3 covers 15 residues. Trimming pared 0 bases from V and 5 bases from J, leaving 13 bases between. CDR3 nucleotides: TGTGCCACCAGCAGAGATCGGGGGTCCGGGGAGACCCAGTACTTC. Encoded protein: CATSRDRGSGETQYF. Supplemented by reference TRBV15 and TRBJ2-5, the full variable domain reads DAMVIQNPRYQVTQFGKPVTLSCSQTLNHNVMYWYQQKSSQAPKLLFHYYDKDFNNEADTPDNFQSRRPNTSFCFLDIRSPGLGDTAMYLCATSRDRGSGETQYFGPGTRLLVL.

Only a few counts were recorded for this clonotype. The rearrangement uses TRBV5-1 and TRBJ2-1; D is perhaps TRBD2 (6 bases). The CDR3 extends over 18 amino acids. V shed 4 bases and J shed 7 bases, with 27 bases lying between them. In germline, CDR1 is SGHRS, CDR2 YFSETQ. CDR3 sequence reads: CASSPLSAGKLAHNEQFF. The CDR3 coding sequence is TGCGCCAGCAGCCCCTTATCGGCGGGAAAACTAGCTCATAATGAGCAGTTCTTC.

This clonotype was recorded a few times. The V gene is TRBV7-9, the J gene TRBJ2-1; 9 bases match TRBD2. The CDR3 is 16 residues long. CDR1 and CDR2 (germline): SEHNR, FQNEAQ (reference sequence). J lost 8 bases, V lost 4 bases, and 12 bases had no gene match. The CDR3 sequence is CASSSRRLAVGDEQFF. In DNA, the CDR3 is TGTGCCAGCAGCTCCCGCCGACTAGCGGTTGGAGATGAGCAGTTCTTC.

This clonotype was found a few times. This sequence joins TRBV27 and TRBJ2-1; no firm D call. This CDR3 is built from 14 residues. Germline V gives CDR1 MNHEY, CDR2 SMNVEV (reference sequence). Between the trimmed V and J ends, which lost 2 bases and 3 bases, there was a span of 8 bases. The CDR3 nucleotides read TGTGCCAGCAGTTTAGGCTGGGACTACAATGAGCAGTTCTTC. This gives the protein CASSLGWDYNEQFF.

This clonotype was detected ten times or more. CDR3 DNA: TGCGCCAGCAGCCAAGATCAACAGGGGCGGAGGGAAGCTTTCTTT. It specifies CASSQDQQGRREAFF. The chain joins TRBV4-1 to TRBJ1-1; TRBD1 aligns across 7 bases. The CDR3 totals 15 residues. From germline, CDR1 is MGHRA and CDR2 YSYEKL. V trimming: 0 bases; J trimming: 8 bases; junction bases outside the gene matches: 9.

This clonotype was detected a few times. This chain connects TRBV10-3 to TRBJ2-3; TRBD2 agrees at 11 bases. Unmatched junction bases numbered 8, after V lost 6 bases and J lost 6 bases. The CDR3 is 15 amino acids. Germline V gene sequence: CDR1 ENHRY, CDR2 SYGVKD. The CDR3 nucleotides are TGTGCCATCAGCCTGACTAGCGGGGACAGGGATACGCAGTATTTT. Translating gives CAISLTSGDRDTQYF.

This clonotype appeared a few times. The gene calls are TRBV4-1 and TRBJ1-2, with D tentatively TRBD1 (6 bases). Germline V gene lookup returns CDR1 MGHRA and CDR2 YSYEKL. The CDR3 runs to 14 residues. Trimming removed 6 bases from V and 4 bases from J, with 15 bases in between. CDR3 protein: CASRGGGRFYGYTF. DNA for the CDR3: TGCGCCAGCAGAGGGGGAGGACGATTCTATGGCTACACCTTC.

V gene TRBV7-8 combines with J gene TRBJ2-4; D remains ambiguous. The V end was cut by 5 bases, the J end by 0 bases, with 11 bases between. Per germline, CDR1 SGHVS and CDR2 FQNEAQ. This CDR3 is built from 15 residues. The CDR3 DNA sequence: TGTGCCAGCAGCCAAGCTTATCTAGCCAAAAACATTCAGTACTTC. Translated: CASSQAYLAKNIQYF.

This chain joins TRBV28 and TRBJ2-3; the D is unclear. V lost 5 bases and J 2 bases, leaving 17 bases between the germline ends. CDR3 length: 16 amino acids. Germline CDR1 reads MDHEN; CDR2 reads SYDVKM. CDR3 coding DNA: TGTGCCAGCAGTCGTCGACCCGGGCAGTACACAGATACGCAGTATTTT. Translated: CASSRRPGQYTDTQYF.

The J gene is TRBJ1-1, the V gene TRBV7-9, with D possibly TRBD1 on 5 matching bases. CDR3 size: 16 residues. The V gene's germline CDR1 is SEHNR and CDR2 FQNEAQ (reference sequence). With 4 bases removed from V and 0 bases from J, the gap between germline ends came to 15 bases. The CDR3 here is CASSSPLRGMNTEAFF. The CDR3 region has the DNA TGTGCCAGCAGCTCCCCCCTTCGGGGCATGAACACTGAAGCTTTCTTT.

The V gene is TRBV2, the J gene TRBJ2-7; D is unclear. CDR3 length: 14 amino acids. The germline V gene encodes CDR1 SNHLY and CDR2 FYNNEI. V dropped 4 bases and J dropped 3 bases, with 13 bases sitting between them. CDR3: CASSARADNYEQYF. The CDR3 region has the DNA TGTGCCAGCAGTGCCCGGGCCGACAACTACGAGCAGTACTTC.

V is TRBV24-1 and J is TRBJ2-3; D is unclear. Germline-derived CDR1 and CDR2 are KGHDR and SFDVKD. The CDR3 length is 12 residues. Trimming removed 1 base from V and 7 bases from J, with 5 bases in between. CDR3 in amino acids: CATSDLRNTQYF. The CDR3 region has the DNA TGTGCCACCAGTGATTTAAGGAATACGCAGTATTTT.

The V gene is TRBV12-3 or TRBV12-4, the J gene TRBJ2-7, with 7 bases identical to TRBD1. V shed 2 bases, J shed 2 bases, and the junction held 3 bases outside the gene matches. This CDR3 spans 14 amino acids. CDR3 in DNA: TGTGCCAGCAGTTTACTAGGGGGCACCTACGAGCAGTACTTC. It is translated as CASSLLGGTYEQYF.